These T cell receptor beta chains were read from a single sample in a study of OX40 agonist ivuxolimab in advanced cancers. The assay was immunoSEQ multiplex PCR, and TCRdb's table has in-frame clones only and misses some. The repertoire holds some 74,000 clones, with 90% as singletons. Sequencing was performed on CD4+ or CD8+ T cells sorted from blood, taken in a trial of the OX40 agonist ivuxolimab. The receptors stem from an adult with an advanced solid tumor such as melanoma, head and neck, liver or kidney cancer. The CDR3 runs from the conserved cysteine through the conserved F or W. The D gene is left open where the match is weak. Expanded clones get a size class; other rows say once, few or many, or leave the size out.

d_gene	j_gene	v_gene	abundance	CDR3nt	CDR3aa
.	TRBJ2-1	TRBV11-2	few	TGTGCCAGCAGCGTCGTCGCGGGGACATCCTACAATGAGCAGTTCTTC	CASSVVAGTSYNEQFF
.	TRBJ1-5	TRBV19	.	TGTGCCAGTAGTAACAGGGTATTTTACCAGCCCCAGCATTTT	CASSNRVFYQPQHF
TRBD1	TRBJ1-3	TRBV30	.	TGTGCCTGGATCCCAGGGGGGAACTCTGGAAACACCATATATTTT	CAWIPGGNSGNTIYF
.	TRBJ1-4	TRBV6-5	.	TGTGCCAGCAGTTTTGGTGCTAATGAAAAACTGTTTTTT	CASSFGANEKLFF
.	TRBJ2-5	TRBV7-8	.	TGTGCCAGCAGCTTGGCTACCTACGCCCAAGAGACCCAGTACTTC	CASSLATYAQETQYF
.	TRBJ1-1	TRBV30	.	TGTGCCTGGAAAAGAATCAACCCGAACACTGAAGCTTTCTTT	CAWKRINPNTEAFF
.	TRBJ1-1	TRBV18	.	TGTGCCAGCTCACCACCGGGGGTAGGCACTGAAGCTTTCTTT	CASSPPGVGTEAFF
.	TRBJ1-5	TRBV29-1	.	TGCAGCGTCCGGGACGGGAATCAGCCCCAGCATTTT	CSVRDGNQPQHF
TRBD1	TRBJ1-4	TRBV5-6	.	TGTGCCAGCAGCGTCGGGACAGGGTATGATAATGAAAAACTGTTTTTT	CASSVGTGYDNEKLFF
TRBD1	TRBJ1-2	TRBV29-1	.	TGCAGCGTTGAAGACAGGGGGATGAGGGGTGGCTACACCTTC	CSVEDRGMRGGYTF
TRBD2	TRBJ2-7	TRBV4-2	.	TGTGCCAGCAGCCAAGTAGCTAGCGGGCTAGCTGAGCAGTACTTC	CASSQVASGLAEQYF
TRBD1	TRBJ1-2	TRBV5-4	.	TGTGCCAGCAGCGAGGACAGGATTTCCTACACCTTC	CASSEDRISYTF
.	TRBJ2-3	TRBV19	.	TGTGCCAGTAGTATCCCGCGTCAGGGAGCTAGCACAGATACGCAGTATTTT	CASSIPRQGASTDTQYF